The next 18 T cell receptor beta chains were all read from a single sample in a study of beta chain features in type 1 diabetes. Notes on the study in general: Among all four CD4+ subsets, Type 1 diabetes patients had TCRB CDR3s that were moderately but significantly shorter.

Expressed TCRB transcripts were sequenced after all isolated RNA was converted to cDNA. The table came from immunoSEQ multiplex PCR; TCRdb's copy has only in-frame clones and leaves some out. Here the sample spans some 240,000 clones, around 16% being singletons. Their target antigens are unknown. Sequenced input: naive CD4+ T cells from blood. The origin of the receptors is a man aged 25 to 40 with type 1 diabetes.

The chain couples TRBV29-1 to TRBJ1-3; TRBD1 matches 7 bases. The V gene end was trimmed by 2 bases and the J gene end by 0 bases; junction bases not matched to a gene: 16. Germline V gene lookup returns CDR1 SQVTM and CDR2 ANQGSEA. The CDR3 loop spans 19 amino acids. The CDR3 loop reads CSVERSGQSSGSSGNTIYF. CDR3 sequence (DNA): TGCAGCGTTGAAAGGTCGGGACAGTCTTCAGGCTCCTCTGGAAACACCATATATTTT.

The CDR3 DNA reads as TGCGCCAGCAGCCAAGACCCCTTCGCGGGATACCAAGAGACCCAGTACTTC. It specifies CASSQDPFAGYQETQYF. This sequence joins TRBV4-1 and TRBJ2-5, with a tentative D call TRBD2 (6 bases). Germline V CDR1 and CDR2: MGHRA, YSYEKL. V lost 0 bases and J lost 0, with 14 bases in between. CDR3 length equals 17 residues.

CDR3 sequence: CASSSGFAYEQYF. CDR3 DNA sequence: TGTGCCAGCAGTTCGGGGTTTGCCTACGAGCAGTACTTC. The V gene is TRBV6-5, the J gene TRBJ2-7; a possible D gene is TRBD2 (5 bases). This CDR3 contains 13 residues. CDR1 is MNHEY, CDR2 SVGAGI, per germline. V dropped 4 bases and J dropped 2 bases, with 9 bases sitting between them.

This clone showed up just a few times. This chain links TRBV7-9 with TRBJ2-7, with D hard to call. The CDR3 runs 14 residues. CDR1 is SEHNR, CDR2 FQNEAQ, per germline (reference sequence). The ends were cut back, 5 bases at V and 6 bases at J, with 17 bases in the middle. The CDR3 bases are TGTGCCAGCAGCCCCCGGACCAGTATCCGCGAGCAGTACTTC. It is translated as CASSPRTSIREQYF. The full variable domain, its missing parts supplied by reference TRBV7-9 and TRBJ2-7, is DTGVSQNPRHKITKRGQNVTFRCDPISEHNRLYWYRQTLGQGPEFLTYFQNEAQLEKSRLLSDRFSAERPKGSFSTLEIQRTEQGDSAMYLCASSPRTSIREQYFGPGTRLTVT.

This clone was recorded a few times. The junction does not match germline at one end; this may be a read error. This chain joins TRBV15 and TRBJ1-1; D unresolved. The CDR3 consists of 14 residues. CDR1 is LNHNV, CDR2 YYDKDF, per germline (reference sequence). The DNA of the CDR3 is TGTGCCACCAGCCGAGAAAGGGAAAACACTGAAGCTTTCTTT. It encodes CATSRERENTEAFF. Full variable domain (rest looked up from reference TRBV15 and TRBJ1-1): DAMVIQNPRYQVTQFGKPVTLSCSQTLNHNVMYWYQQKSSQAPKLLFHYYDKDFNNEADTPDNFQSRRPNTSFCFLDIRSPGLGDTAMYLCATSRERENTEAFFGQGTRLTVV.

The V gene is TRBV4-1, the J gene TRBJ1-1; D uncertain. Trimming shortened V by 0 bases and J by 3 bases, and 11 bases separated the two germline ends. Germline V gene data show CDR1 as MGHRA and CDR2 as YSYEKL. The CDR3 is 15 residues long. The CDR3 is CASSQESLRHTEAFF. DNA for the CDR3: TGCGCCAGCAGCCAAGAATCTCTGCGGCACACTGAAGCTTTCTTT.

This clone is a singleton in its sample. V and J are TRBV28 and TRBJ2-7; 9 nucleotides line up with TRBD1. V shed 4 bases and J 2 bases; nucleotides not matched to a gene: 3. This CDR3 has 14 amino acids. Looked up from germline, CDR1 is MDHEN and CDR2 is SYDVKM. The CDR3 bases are TGTGCCAGCAGTTCGGACAGGGGAACCTACGAGCAGTACTTC. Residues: CASSSDRGTYEQYF. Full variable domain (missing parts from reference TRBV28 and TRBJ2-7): DVKVTQSSRYLVKRTGEKVFLECVQDMDHENMFWYRQDPGLGLRLIYFSYDVKMKEKGDIPEGYSVSREKKERFSLILESASTNQTSMYLCASSSDRGTYEQYFGPGTRLTVT.

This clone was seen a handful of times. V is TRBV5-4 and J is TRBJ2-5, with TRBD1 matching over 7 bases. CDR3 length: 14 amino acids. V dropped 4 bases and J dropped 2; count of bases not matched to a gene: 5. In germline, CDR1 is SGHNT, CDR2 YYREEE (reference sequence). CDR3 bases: TGTGCCAGCAGCCAGCCGGGACAGCAAGAGACCCAGTACTTC. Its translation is CASSQPGQQETQYF.

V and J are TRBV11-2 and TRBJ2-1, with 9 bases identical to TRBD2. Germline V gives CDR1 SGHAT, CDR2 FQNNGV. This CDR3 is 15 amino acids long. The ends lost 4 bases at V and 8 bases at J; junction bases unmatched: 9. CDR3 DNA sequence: TGTGCCAGCAGCTCAACCGGGACTAGCCGTGATGAGCAGTTCTTC. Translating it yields CASSSTGTSRDEQFF.

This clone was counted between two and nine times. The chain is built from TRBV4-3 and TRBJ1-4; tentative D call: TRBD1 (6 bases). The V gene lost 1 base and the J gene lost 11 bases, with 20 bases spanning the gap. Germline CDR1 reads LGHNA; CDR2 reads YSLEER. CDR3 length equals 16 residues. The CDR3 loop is CASSQGAGTRQGKLFF. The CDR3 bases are TGCGCCAGCAGCCAAGGGGCCGGGACTCGCCAGGGGAAACTGTTTTTT.

The CDR3 loop is CASSLAPGQGKPQHF. For the CDR3, the DNA is TGCGCCAGCAGCTTGGCCCCGGGACAGGGAAAGCCCCAGCATTTT. J is TRBJ1-5 and V is TRBV5-1; TRBD1 matches at 9 bases. Germline CDR1 reads SGHRS; CDR2 reads YFSETQ. V lost 0 bases and J lost 8; bases outside the gene matches: 6. This CDR3 region has 15 residues.

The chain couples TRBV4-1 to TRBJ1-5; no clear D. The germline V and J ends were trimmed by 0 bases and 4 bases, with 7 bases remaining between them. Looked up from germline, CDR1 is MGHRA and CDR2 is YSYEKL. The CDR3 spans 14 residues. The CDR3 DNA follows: TGCGCCAGCAGCCAAGATCTACGTAATCAGCCCCAGCATTTT. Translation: CASSQDLRNQPQHF.

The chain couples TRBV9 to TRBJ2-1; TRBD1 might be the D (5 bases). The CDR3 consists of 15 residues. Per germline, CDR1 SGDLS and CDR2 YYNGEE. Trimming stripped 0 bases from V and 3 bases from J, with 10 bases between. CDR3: CASSVEGQDYNEQFF. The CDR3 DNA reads TGTGCCAGCAGCGTAGAGGGGCAGGACTACAATGAGCAGTTCTTC.

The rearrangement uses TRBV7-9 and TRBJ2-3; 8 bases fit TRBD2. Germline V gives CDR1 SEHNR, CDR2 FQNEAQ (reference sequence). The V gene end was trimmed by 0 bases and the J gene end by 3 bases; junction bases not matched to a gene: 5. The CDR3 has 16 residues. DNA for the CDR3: TGTGCCAGCAGCTTAGCTGCGGGAGGAGAGACAGATACGCAGTATTTT. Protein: CASSLAAGGETDTQYF.

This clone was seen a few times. Here the CDR3 reads CASRPGQKTANYGYTF. The CDR3, as DNA: TGTGCCAGCAGGCCGGGACAGAAAACAGCTAACTATGGCTACACCTTC. The genes are TRBV25-1 and TRBJ1-2, with 7 nucleotides matching TRBD1. The trim removed 6 bases at V and 0 bases at J, leaving 10 bases unmatched. This CDR3 has 16 residues. Germline-derived CDR1 and CDR2 are MGHDK and SYGVNS.

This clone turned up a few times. CDR3 residues: CASSQARLVEQYF. The DNA for the CDR3 is TGCGCCAGCAGCCAAGCTAGATTAGTCGAGCAGTACTTC. V is TRBV4-1 and J is TRBJ2-7; D is undetermined. Germline CDR1 reads MGHRA; CDR2 reads YSYEKL. The ends were cut back, 1 base at V and 6 bases at J, with 10 bases in the middle. The CDR3 runs 13 residues.

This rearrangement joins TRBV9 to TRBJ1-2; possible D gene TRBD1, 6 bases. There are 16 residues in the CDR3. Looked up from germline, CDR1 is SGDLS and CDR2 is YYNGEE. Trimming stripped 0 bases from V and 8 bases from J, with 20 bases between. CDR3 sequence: CASSVATLSGASGYTF. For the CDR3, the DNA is TGTGCCAGCAGCGTAGCTACACTTTCAGGGGCAAGCGGCTACACCTTC.

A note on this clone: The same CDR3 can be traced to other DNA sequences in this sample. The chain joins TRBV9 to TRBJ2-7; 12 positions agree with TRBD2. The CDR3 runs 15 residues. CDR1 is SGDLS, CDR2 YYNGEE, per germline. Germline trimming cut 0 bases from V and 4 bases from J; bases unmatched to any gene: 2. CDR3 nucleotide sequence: TGTGCCAGCAGCGTAGGGACTAGCGGGACGTACGAGCAGTACTTC. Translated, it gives CASSVGTSGTYEQYF.